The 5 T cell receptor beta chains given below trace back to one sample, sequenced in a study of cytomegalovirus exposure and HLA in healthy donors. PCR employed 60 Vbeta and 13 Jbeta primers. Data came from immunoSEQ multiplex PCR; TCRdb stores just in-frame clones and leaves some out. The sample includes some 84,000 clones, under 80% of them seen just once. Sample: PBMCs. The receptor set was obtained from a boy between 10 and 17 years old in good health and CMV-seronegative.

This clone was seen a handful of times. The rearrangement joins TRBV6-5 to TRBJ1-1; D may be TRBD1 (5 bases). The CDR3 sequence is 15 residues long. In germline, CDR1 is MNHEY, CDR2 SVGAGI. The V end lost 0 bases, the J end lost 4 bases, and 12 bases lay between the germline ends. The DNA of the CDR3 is TGTGCCAGCAGTTACTCGGGGGGGATGGGCACTGAAGCTTTCTTT. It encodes CASSYSGGMGTEAFF.

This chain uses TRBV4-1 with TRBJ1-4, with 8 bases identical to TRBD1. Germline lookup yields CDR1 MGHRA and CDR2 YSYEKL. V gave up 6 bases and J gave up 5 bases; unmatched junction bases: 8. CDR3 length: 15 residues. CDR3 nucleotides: TGCGCCAGCAGTCTACAGGACAGGGTGAATGAAAAACTGTTTTTT. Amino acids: CASSLQDRVNEKLFF.

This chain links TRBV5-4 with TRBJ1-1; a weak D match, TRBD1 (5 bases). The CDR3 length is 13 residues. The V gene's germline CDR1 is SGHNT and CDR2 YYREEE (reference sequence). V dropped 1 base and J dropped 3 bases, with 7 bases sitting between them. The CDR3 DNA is TGTGCCAGCAGCTTGCAGGGTGACACTGAAGCTTTCTTT. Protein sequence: CASSLQGDTEAFF.

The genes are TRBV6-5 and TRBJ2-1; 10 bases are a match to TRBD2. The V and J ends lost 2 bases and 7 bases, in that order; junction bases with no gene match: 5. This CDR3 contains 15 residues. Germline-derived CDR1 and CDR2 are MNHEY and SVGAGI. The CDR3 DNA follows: TGTGCCAGCAGTTACGGGCTAGCGGGAGCAAATGAGCAGTTCTTC. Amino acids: CASSYGLAGANEQFF.

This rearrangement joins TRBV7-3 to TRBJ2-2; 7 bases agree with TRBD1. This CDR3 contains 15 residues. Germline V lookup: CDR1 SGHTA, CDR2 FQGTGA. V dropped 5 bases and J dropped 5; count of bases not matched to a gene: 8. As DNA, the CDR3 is TGTGCCAGCAGCCGACGACAGGGCGGAACCGGGGAGCTGTTTTTT. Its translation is CASSRRQGGTGELFF.